The sequence of this T cell receptor beta chain was determined in a study of T-cell memory formation after mild COVID-19. Study overall: The two donors had largely donor-specific TCR clusters. Overall study findings and caveats: CD4/CD8 balance held among clones contracting day 15 to 85, and later expanders leaned CD4+.

This clonotype was counted ten times or more. The antigen is unknown. Constant-segment primers were used for 5'RACE, and the resulting TCR alpha and TCR beta cDNA libraries carried sample barcodes and UMIs. MiXCR, applied by TCRdb to the 5' RACE reads, yields one record per CDR3 protein. The sample records hundreds of thousands of distinct CDR3 sequences, approximately 13% being singletons. The CDR3 contains 15 residues. Trimming at V came to 5 bases and at J to 4 bases, leaving 4 bases not matched to a gene. Germline CDR1 SGHTA, CDR2 FQGNSA. Sample: PBMCs or a T cell subset sorted from them (not recorded which). This chain connects TRBV7-2 to TRBJ2-3, with 12 nucleotides matching TRBD2. The TCR was taken from a young man who had mild COVID-19 (a few samples of this study predate the infection). Cell type and time point are not known. DNA for the CDR3: TGTGCCAGCAGCCCTAGCGGGGGGGCCGCAGATACGCAGTATTTT. This codes for CASSPSGGAADTQYF.